This TCR beta chain is drawn from a study of regulatory T cells in long-lasting Graves disease. Study details: Persistent Graves' disease denoted over 5 years of antithyroid drugs plus positive TSH receptor antibodies.

Study-level findings and limits: Among persistent patients, a larger number of public clonotypes were shared (approximately 2,900) than among newly diagnosed patients (roughly 970).

This sample's time point: persistent/refractory GD, antithyroid drugs over 5 years with positive TRAb. TCR sequences were obtained from RNA taken from PBMCs. This clonotype has more than one count but fewer than ten. The antigen remains undetermined. Combining iRepertoire HTBI primers with Arm-PCR of CDR3 regions, the authors built TCR beta libraries. Using its own MiXCR run on the multiplex PCR reads, TCRdb lists one record per CDR3 protein. The repertoire has 400,000 to 450,000 distinct CDR3 sequences, around 20% of them found once; the top ten carry roughly 26%. Between the trimmed V and J ends, which lost 4 bases and 2 bases, there was a span of 12 bases. Germline values: CDR1 SEHNR, CDR2 FQNEAQ (reference sequence). There are 14 residues in the CDR3.

V is TRBV7-9 and J is TRBJ2-7; no firm D call. The sample here was peripheral blood mononuclear cells (PBMCs), taken when the disease was refractory, from a patient treated with antithyroid drugs. The sequence derives from a female donor with Graves disease. CDR3 loop: CASSSRTTTYEQYF. The CDR3 nucleotides read TGTGCCAGCAGCTCTAGGACCACAACCTACGAGCAGTACTTC.